This TCR beta chain stems from a study of blood T cell repertoires in COVID-19. Study as a whole: Samples of COVID-19 (acute and convalescent) were obtained from the United States, Italy and Spain. T cells, B-cell-depleted T cells, or PBMCs provided the cDNA or gDNA that served as material.

Seattle's cohort entered during active infection and was followed longitudinally. Some clones are missing from TCRdb's copy, which holds only in-frame ones; the method was immunoSEQ multiplex PCR. Here the sample spans some 300,000 clones, over 85% being singletons. Germline assignment: CDR1 KGHDR and CDR2 SFDVKD. The CDR3 is 16 residues long. The junction had 4 bases not matched to a gene; V was cut back by 0 bases and J by 5 bases. Sequenced: peripheral blood. The chain recombines TRBV24-1 with TRBJ2-1; 9 nucleotides line up with TRBD1. This clonotype originated in a woman under 40 with COVID-19, enrolled during active disease. Here the CDR3 reads CATSDLGQGTNNEQFF. CDR3 bases: TGTGCCACCAGTGATTTGGGACAGGGGACAAACAATGAGCAGTTCTTC.